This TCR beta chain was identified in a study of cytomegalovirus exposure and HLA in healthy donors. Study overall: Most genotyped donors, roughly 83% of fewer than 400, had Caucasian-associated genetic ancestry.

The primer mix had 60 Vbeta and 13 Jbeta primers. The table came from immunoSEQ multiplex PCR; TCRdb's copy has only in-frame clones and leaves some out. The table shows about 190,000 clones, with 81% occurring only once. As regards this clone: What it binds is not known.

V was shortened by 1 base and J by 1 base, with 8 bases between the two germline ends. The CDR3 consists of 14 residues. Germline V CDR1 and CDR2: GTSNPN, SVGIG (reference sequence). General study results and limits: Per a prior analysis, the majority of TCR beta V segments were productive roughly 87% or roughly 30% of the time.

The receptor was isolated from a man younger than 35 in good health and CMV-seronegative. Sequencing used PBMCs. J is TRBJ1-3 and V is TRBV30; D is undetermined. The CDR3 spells CAWSDGISGNTIYF. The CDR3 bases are TGTGCCTGGAGTGACGGGATTTCTGGAAACACCATATATTTT.